One and the same sample provided the 13 T cell receptor beta chains below, sequenced in a study of blood T cell repertoires in COVID-19. This table comes from immunoSEQ multiplex PCR, and its TCRdb copy is limited to in-frame clones, with some not included. This table holds approximately 350,000 clones, about 90% found once. The sequencing sample was made of PBMCs or T cells enriched from blood (not recorded which). The receptors originated from a woman in her twenties or thirties who had recovered from COVID-19.

This rearrangement joins TRBV19 to TRBJ1-6; D ambiguous. The ends were cut back, 1 base at V and 0 bases at J, with 16 bases in the middle. The CDR3 extends over 19 amino acids. Per the germline V gene, CDR1 is LNHDA and CDR2 is SQIVND (reference sequence). The CDR3 is CASSIAPGRTSSYNSPLHF. As DNA, the CDR3 is TGTGCCAGTAGTATAGCGCCCGGGAGGACGAGCTCCTATAATTCACCCCTCCACTTT.

The chain uses TRBV7-6 and TRBJ2-5; D might be TRBD2 (5 bases). The V end was cut by 1 base, the J end by 2 bases, with 11 bases between. Germline values: CDR1 SGHVS, CDR2 FNYEAQ. The CDR3 extends over 15 amino acids. This CDR3 reads CASSLVASIQETQYF. The CDR3 DNA sequence: TGTGCCAGCAGCTTAGTAGCGAGTATACAAGAGACCCAGTACTTC.

This chain joins TRBV29-1 and TRBJ2-1; 9 nucleotides match TRBD1. The CDR3 spans 13 residues. With 3 bases clipped from V and 7 bases from J, the junction kept 4 bases outside the gene matches. The V gene's germline CDR1 is SQVTM and CDR2 ANQGSEA. The CDR3 loop reads CSVEGTGRNEQFF. For the CDR3, the DNA is TGCAGCGTTGAGGGGACAGGGAGGAATGAGCAGTTCTTC.

The gene calls are TRBV19 and TRBJ1-5; D is ambiguous. CDR3 length: 16 residues. Germline CDR1 and CDR2: LNHDA and SQIVND (reference sequence). The V gene lost 6 bases and the J gene lost 0 bases, with 15 bases spanning the gap. The CDR3 protein is CASSTSTWYSNQPQHF. CDR3 in DNA: TGTGCCAGTAGCACCTCGACTTGGTATAGCAATCAGCCCCAGCATTTT.

The rearrangement joins TRBV28 to TRBJ2-4, with 7 bases that match TRBD1. Germline CDR1 and CDR2: MDHEN and SYDVKM. The ends lost 8 bases at V and 5 bases at J; junction bases unmatched: 9. The CDR3 contains 14 residues. In DNA, the CDR3 is TGTGCCAGCCGACAGGGCCTGTCTGAAAACATTCAGTACTTC. It translates to CASRQGLSENIQYF.

This chain links TRBV11-2 with TRBJ2-3; 9 bases match TRBD2. The CDR3 has 18 residues. Trimming cost V 5 bases and J 3 bases; bases outside gene matches: 15. Germline CDR1 reads SGHAT; CDR2 reads FQNNGV. CDR3 loop: CASSPGGAGGPKTDTQYF. CDR3 nucleotides: TGTGCCAGCAGCCCCGGGGGAGCGGGGGGCCCTAAAACAGATACGCAGTATTTT.

This clone was recorded once. The chain joins TRBV12-5 to TRBJ2-7; no clear D. Trimming took 4 bases from V and 2 from J, leaving 9 bases between them. This CDR3 has 13 residues. CDR1 is LGHNT and CDR2 is FRNRAP in the germline V gene. Written as DNA, the CDR3 is TGTGCTAGTGGTTCTCGGTTTGCCTACGAGCAGTACTTC. Translating gives CASGSRFAYEQYF. Drawing the rest from reference TRBV12-5 and TRBJ2-7, the complete variable domain is DARVTQTPRHKVTEMGQEVTMRCQPILGHNTVFWYRQTMMQGLELLAYFRNRAPLDDSGMPKDRFSAEMPDATLATLKIQPSEPRDSAVYFCASGSRFAYEQYFGPGTRLTVT.

The V call is TRBV4-2, the J call TRBJ2-5; 8 bases are a match to TRBD2. Trimming removed 3 bases from V and 2 bases from J; junction bases left unmatched: 8. The length of the CDR3 is 16 residues. Looked up from germline, CDR1 is LGHNA and CDR2 is YNFKEQ. CDR3 coding DNA: TGTGCCAGCAGCCATGGCCGGGGGGGGCAACAAGAGACCCAGTACTTC. Residues: CASSHGRGGQQETQYF.

The gene calls are TRBV6-5 and TRBJ1-5, with a possible D match to TRBD1 (6 bases). This CDR3 comprises 14 residues. Germline assignment: CDR1 MNHEY and CDR2 SVGAGI. The V gene lost 6 bases and the J gene lost 0 bases, with 9 bases spanning the gap. The CDR3 spells CASSRQASNQPQHF. In nucleotides, the CDR3 is TGTGCCAGCAGCCGACAGGCTAGCAATCAGCCCCAGCATTTT.

The V call is TRBV7-3, the J call TRBJ2-1, with TRBD2 identical over 10 bases. The CDR3 consists of 16 residues. Losses at the gene ends were 5 bases for V and 5 bases for J; bases not matched to a gene: 9. From germline, CDR1 is SGHTA and CDR2 FQGTGA. CDR3 coding DNA: TGTGCCAGCAGCACTCAGCGGGGGGGCCTGCACAATGAGCAGTTCTTC. This translates into CASSTQRGGLHNEQFF.

This chain uses TRBV5-1 with TRBJ1-2, with TRBD1 matching over 8 bases. Germline CDR1 SGHRS, CDR2 YFSETQ. The junction had 4 bases not matched to a gene; V was cut back by 1 base and J by 2 bases. The CDR3 has 15 residues. CDR3 nucleotides: TGCGCCAGCAGCTTGTCCCAGGGGGCAAACTATGGCTACACCTTC. It yields the protein CASSLSQGANYGYTF.

This clone was seen a few times. J is TRBJ2-1 and V is TRBV28; 7 nucleotides match TRBD2. There are 14 residues in the CDR3. CDR1 MDHEN and CDR2 SYDVKM come from the germline V gene. V lost 5 bases and J lost 15; bases outside the gene matches: 16. Here the CDR3 DNA reads TGTGCCAGCAGTCCCCAGTTTACTAGTCGGGGGGTGTTCTTC. Its protein product is CASSPQFTSRGVFF.

DNA for the CDR3: TGCGCCAGCAGCCAAGGATTAGCGGGGCTCGCCTACGAGCAGTACTTC. Protein sequence: CASSQGLAGLAYEQYF. The rearrangement links TRBV4-1 to TRBJ2-7, with 8 bases identical to TRBD2. J was trimmed by 2 bases and V by 1 base; bases with no gene match: 7. Per the germline V gene, CDR1 is MGHRA and CDR2 is YSYEKL. There are 16 residues in the CDR3.